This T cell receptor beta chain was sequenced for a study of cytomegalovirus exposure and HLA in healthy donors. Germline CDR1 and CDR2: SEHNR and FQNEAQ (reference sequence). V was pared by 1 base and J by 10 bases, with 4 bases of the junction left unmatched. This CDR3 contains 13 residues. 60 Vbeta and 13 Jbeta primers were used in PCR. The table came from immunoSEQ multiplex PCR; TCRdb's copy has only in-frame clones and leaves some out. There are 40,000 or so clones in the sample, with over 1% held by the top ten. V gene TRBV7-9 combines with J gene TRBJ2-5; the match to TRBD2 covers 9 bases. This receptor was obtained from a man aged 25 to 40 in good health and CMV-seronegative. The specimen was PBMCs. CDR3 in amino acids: CASSLGPSGNQYF. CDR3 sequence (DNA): TGTGCCAGCAGCTTAGGTCCTAGCGGGAACCAGTACTTC. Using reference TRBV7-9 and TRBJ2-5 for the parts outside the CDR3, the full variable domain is DTGVSQNPRHKITKRGQNVTFRCDPISEHNRLYWYRQTLGQGPEFLTYFQNEAQLEKSRLLSDRFSAERPKGSFSTLEIQRTEQGDSAMYLCASSLGPSGNQYFGPGTRLLVL.